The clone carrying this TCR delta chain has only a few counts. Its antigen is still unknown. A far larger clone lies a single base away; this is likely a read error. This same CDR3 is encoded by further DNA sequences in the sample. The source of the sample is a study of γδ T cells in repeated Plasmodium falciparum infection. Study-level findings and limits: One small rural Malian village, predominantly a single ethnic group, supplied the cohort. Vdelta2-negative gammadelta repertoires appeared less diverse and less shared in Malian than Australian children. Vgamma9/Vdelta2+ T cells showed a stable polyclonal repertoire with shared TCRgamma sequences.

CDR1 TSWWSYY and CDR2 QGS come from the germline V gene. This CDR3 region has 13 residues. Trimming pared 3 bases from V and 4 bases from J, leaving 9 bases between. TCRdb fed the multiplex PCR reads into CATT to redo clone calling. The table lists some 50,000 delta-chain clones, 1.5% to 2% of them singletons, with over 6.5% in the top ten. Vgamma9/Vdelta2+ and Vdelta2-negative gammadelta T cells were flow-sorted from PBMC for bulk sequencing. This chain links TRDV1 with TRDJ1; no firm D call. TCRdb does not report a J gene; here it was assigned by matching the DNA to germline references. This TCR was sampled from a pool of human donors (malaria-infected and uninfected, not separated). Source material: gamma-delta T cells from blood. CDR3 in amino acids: CALGEEWDDKLIF. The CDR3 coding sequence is TGTGCTCTTGGGGAGGAGTGGGACGATAAACTCATCTTT.